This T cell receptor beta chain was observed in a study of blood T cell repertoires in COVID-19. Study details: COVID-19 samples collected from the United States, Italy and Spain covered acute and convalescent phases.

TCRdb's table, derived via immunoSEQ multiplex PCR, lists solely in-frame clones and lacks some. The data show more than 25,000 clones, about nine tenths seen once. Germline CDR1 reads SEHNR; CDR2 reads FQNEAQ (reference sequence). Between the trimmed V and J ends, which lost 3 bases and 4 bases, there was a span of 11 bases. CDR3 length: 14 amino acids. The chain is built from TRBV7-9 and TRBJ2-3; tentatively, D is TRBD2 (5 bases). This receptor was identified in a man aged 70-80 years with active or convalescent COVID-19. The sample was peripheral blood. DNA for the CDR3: TGTGCCAGCAGCTTGGAGGAGAGGCCAGATACGCAGTATTTT. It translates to CASSLEERPDTQYF.